A single sample is the source of the 27 T cell receptor beta chains below, sequenced in a study of blood T cell repertoires in COVID-19. Some clones are missing from TCRdb's copy, which holds only in-frame ones; the method was immunoSEQ multiplex PCR. The sample contains about 64,000 clones, approximately 91% of which appear only once. Sequences were obtained from peripheral blood. These TCRs come from a human donor in a cohort sampled during active COVID-19.

The rearrangement joins TRBV2 to TRBJ2-2; tentatively, D is TRBD1 (5 bases). Germline V gene sequence: CDR1 SNHLY, CDR2 FYNNEI. The CDR3 loop spans 14 amino acids. Trimming shortened V by 5 bases and J by 6 bases, and 13 bases separated the two germline ends. The CDR3: CASSQGGSPGELFF. The CDR3 region has the DNA TGTGCCAGCAGTCAGGGCGGTAGTCCCGGGGAGCTGTTTTTT.

This chain uses TRBV6-2 or TRBV6-3 with TRBJ2-2, with 12 bases lining up with TRBD2. Germline V gives CDR1 MNHEY, CDR2 SVGEGT. CDR3 size: 15 residues. Unmatched junction bases numbered 1, after V lost 2 bases and J lost 6 bases. The CDR3 reads CASSYASGGAGELFF. The CDR3 nucleotides are TGTGCCAGCAGTTACGCTAGCGGGGGGGCCGGGGAGCTGTTTTTT.

The rearrangement joins TRBV10-3 to TRBJ2-6; 8 bases line up with TRBD2. CDR1 and CDR2 from the germline V gene are ENHRY and SYGVKD. The CDR3 length is 15 residues. The V and J ends lost 10 bases and 0 bases, in that order; junction bases with no gene match: 5. The CDR3 region has the DNA TGTGCCACCGACGCGGGGGGCTCTGGGGCCAACGTCCTGACTTTC. Amino acid sequence: CATDAGGSGANVLTF.

Written as DNA, the CDR3 is TGTGCCAGCAGCTCCAATGGAGGCAAAGAGACCCAGTACTTC. This translates into CASSSNGGKETQYF. The V call is TRBV11-1, the J call TRBJ2-5, with TRBD2 as a possible D gene (5 bases). Germline V gene lookup returns CDR1 SGHAT and CDR2 FQDESV (reference sequence). There are 14 residues in the CDR3. Trimming left V 4 bases short and J 3 bases short, with 12 bases between.

The V and J genes are TRBV27 and TRBJ1-2, with no clear D. Germline assignment: CDR1 MNHEY and CDR2 SMNVEV (reference sequence). This CDR3 spans 11 amino acids. DNA for the CDR3: TGTGCGACCGAGGGCGGAGGCGGCTACACCTTC. Amino acid sequence: CATEGGGGYTF.

The V and J genes are TRBV6-1 and TRBJ1-6, with D unresolved. Trimming removed 1 base from V and 6 bases from J, with 7 bases in between. The CDR3 runs to 14 residues. Germline CDR1 reads MNHNS; CDR2 reads SASEGT. DNA for the CDR3: TGTGCCAGCAGTGAAGTAGCGGGTAATTCACCCCTCCACTTT. The encoded protein is CASSEVAGNSPLHF.

The rearrangement uses TRBV2 and TRBJ1-2, with 8 bases identical to TRBD1. The CDR3 totals 13 residues. With 4 bases clipped from V and 5 bases from J, the junction kept 3 bases outside the gene matches. Germline loops: CDR1 SNHLY, CDR2 FYNNEI. CDR3 in amino acids: CASSAGQGYGYTF. Here the CDR3 DNA reads TGTGCCAGCAGTGCTGGACAGGGATATGGCTACACCTTC.

This chain uses TRBV10-3 with TRBJ2-1; TRBD2 might be the D (6 bases). There are 11 residues in the CDR3. CDR1 and CDR2 from the germline V gene are ENHRY and SYGVKD. Trimming cost V 7 bases and J 10 bases, with 11 bases left between them. As DNA, the CDR3 is TGTGCCATCATGGGGAGGCGGGAGCAGTTCTTC. Translation: CAIMGRREQFF.

The chain joins TRBV5-1 to TRBJ2-5; the match to TRBD1 covers 7 bases. Per germline, CDR1 SGHRS and CDR2 YFSETQ. The V segment lost 4 bases and the J segment 4 bases; nucleotides outside the gene matches: 13. The CDR3 is 16 amino acids. CDR3 protein: CASSTETGRPLETQYF. The CDR3 nucleotides are TGCGCCAGCAGCACCGAGACAGGGAGACCCCTAGAGACCCAGTACTTC.

The V gene is TRBV19, the J gene TRBJ2-7, with a possible D match to TRBD2 (6 bases). This CDR3 is built from 14 residues. V was clipped by 3 bases and J by 7 bases, with 16 bases between them. Per the germline V gene, CDR1 is LNHDA and CDR2 is SQIVND (reference sequence). DNA for the CDR3: TGTGCCAGTAGTATCGGAGGGGCAGGAGGGGAGCAGTACTTC. It encodes CASSIGGAGGEQYF.

The chain recombines TRBV6-5 with TRBJ2-7, with D possibly matching TRBD2 (5 bases). V shed 1 base and J shed 0 bases, with 7 bases lying between them. Germline assignment: CDR1 MNHEY and CDR2 SVGAGI. This CDR3 region has 14 residues. CDR3 DNA: TGTGCCAGCAGTTACTGGGGAGACTCCTACGAGCAGTACTTC. Amino acids: CASSYWGDSYEQYF.

The CDR3, as DNA: TGTGCCAGCAGCGTAAGGGAGAAATCTCTTGAAGCTTTCTTT. It codes for CASSVREKSLEAFF. The chain joins TRBV9 to TRBJ1-1; D ambiguous. Germline values: CDR1 SGDLS, CDR2 YYNGEE. The CDR3 is made up of 14 amino acids. Trimming removed 1 base at V and 7 bases at J, with 14 bases between.

V and J are TRBV9 and TRBJ2-5, with 7 nucleotides matching TRBD2. The junction had 4 bases not matched to a gene; V was cut back by 7 bases and J by 1 base. Germline-derived CDR1 and CDR2 are SGDLS and YYNGEE. The CDR3 consists of 13 residues. Here the CDR3 DNA reads TGTGCCAGCGGGGGGGGACTCCAAGAGACCCAGTACTTC. It encodes CASGGGLQETQYF.

The chain couples TRBV5-4 to TRBJ2-6; D is possibly TRBD1 (5 bases). The CDR3 has 16 amino acids. The germline V gene has CDR1 SGHNT and CDR2 YYREEE (reference sequence). V was cut by 4 bases and J by 4 bases, with 15 bases left in between. CDR3 DNA: TGTGCCAGCAGCCGGACACTGGCTGGGGGGGCCAACGTCCTGACTTTC. Its translation: CASSRTLAGGANVLTF.

This clone was seen a few times. The chain links TRBV18 to TRBJ1-6; weak D call: TRBD1 (5 bases). The V end lost 3 bases, the J end lost 9 bases, and 18 bases lay between the germline ends. The CDR3 runs 16 residues. Germline assignment: CDR1 KGHSH and CDR2 LQKENI. The CDR3 loop reads CASSPPAQSGGSPLHF. The CDR3 region has the DNA TGTGCCAGCTCACCTCCCGCGCAGTCCGGGGGTTCACCCCTCCACTTT.

The chain joins TRBV24-1 to TRBJ2-1; 8 bases align to TRBD2. Germline assignment: CDR1 KGHDR and CDR2 SFDVKD. The CDR3 consists of 15 residues. Losses at the gene ends were 3 bases for V and 4 bases for J; bases not matched to a gene: 4. The DNA of the CDR3 is TGTGCCACCAGTGATGTGGCGGGAGGTTACAATGAGCAGTTCTTC. It codes for CATSDVAGGYNEQFF.

The V call is TRBV11-2, the J call TRBJ2-6, with 8 bases fitting TRBD2. Germline V gene sequence: CDR1 SGHAT, CDR2 FQNNGV. CDR3 length equals 18 residues. The trim removed 1 base at V and 2 bases at J, leaving 7 bases unmatched. CDR3 DNA: TGTGCCAGCAGCTTAGCGCGGGGGGCGCTTGCTGGGGCCAACGTCCTGACTTTC. Amino acid sequence: CASSLARGALAGANVLTF.

The chain couples TRBV6-1 to TRBJ2-7; 14 bases fit TRBD2. CDR1 is MNHNS, CDR2 SASEGT, per germline. This CDR3 has 19 residues. Trimming cost V 4 bases and J 6 bases; bases outside gene matches: 17. The CDR3 nucleotides read TGTGCCAGCAGTGGCCCCCTACTGACTAGCGGGAGGGGAACGGTCGAGCAGTACTTC. Amino acid sequence: CASSGPLLTSGRGTVEQYF.

V usage is TRBV9 and J usage is TRBJ1-2; D may be TRBD1 (6 bases). V lost 0 bases and J 8 bases, leaving 8 bases between the germline ends. CDR1 is SGDLS, CDR2 YYNGEE, per germline. The CDR3 is made up of 12 amino acids. The CDR3 loop reads CASSVVGGGYTF. CDR3 DNA sequence: TGTGCCAGCAGCGTAGTTGGGGGCGGCTACACCTTC.

The rearrangement joins TRBV4-3 to TRBJ2-5, with 7 bases aligning to TRBD2. The CDR3 has 16 residues. V trimming: 0 bases; J trimming: 5 bases; junction bases outside the gene matches: 9. Germline V CDR1 and CDR2: LGHNA, YSLEER. DNA for the CDR3: TGCGCCAGCAGCCAAGATCTGGGCGGGAGCGGCGAGACCCAGTACTTC. Amino acid sequence: CASSQDLGGSGETQYF.

This sequence joins TRBV10-3 and TRBJ2-1, with 10 nucleotides matching TRBD2. Germline CDR1 and CDR2: ENHRY and SYGVKD. The CDR3 runs to 17 residues. V gave up 4 bases and J gave up 2 bases; unmatched junction bases: 8. In DNA, the CDR3 is TGTGCCATCAGTGTCCCTCCTAGCGGGGGAGCCTACAATGAGCAGTTCTTC. It codes for CAISVPPSGGAYNEQFF.

This chain connects TRBV19 to TRBJ2-1; 10 bases are a match to TRBD1. V lost 5 bases, J lost 9 bases, and 10 bases stayed unmatched. The CDR3 extends over 15 amino acids. CDR1 is LNHDA, CDR2 SQIVND, per germline (reference sequence). The CDR3 DNA follows: TGTGCCAGTAGTCCGATCGGACAGGGGGATGGTGAGCAGTTCTTC. Its translation: CASSPIGQGDGEQFF.

A word on this clone: An end of the junction does not agree with germline; a read error may underlie this. The J gene is TRBJ2-1, the V gene TRBV6-5, with TRBD2 matching 7 bases. CDR1 MNHEY and CDR2 SVGAGI come from the germline V gene. The CDR3 loop spans 14 amino acids. The DNA of the CDR3 is TGTGCCAGCAGTTCTTCTCTGTTGGGGGAGGGCCCGATCTTC. Its protein is CASSSSLLGEGPIF.

The CDR3 here is CAISVGLALDEQFF. The CDR3 DNA follows: TGTGCCATCAGTGTGGGACTAGCTTTGGATGAGCAGTTCTTC. The V gene is TRBV10-3, the J gene TRBJ2-1, with 9 bases identical to TRBD2. The CDR3 consists of 14 residues. Germline values: CDR1 ENHRY, CDR2 SYGVKD. Trimming at V came to 4 bases and at J to 8 bases, leaving 6 bases not matched to a gene.

The chain has TRBV15 and TRBJ2-1; tentatively, D is TRBD2 (6 bases). Trimming shortened V by 5 bases and J by 4 bases, and 18 bases separated the two germline ends. CDR1 and CDR2 (germline): LNHNV, YYDKDF (reference sequence). This CDR3 region has 16 residues. CDR3 DNA: TGTGCCACCAGCTCAACGGCCGGGACTGCTTACAATGAGCAGTTCTTC. It yields the protein CATSSTAGTAYNEQFF.

This chain joins TRBV18 and TRBJ2-3; 9 bases are a match to TRBD2. The CDR3 is 15 amino acids. Per the germline V gene, CDR1 is KGHSH and CDR2 is LQKENI. The ends lost 0 bases at V and 6 bases at J; junction bases unmatched: 4. The CDR3 is CASSPPSGRYDTQYF. CDR3 bases: TGTGCCAGCTCACCACCGAGCGGGAGGTATGATACGCAGTATTTT.

This chain links TRBV6-4 with TRBJ2-1; D ambiguous. Trimming removed 0 bases at V and 9 bases at J, with 9 bases between. The CDR3 covers 13 residues. CDR1 MRHNA and CDR2 SNTAGT come from the germline V gene. CDR3 sequence: CASSDSSTGEQFF. In nucleotides, the CDR3 is TGTGCCAGCAGTGACTCTAGCACGGGTGAGCAGTTCTTC.